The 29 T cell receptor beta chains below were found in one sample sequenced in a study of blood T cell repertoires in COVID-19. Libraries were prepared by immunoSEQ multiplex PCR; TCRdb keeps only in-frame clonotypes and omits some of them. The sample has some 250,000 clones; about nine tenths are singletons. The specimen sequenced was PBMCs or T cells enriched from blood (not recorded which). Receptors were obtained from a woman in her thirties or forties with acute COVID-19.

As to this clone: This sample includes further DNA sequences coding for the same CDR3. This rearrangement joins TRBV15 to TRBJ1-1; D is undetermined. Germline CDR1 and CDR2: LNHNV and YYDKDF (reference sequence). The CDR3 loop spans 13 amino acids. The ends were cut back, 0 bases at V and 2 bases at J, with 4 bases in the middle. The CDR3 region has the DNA TGTGCCACCAGCAGAGATCTTAACACTGAAGCTTTCTTT. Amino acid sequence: CATSRDLNTEAFF.

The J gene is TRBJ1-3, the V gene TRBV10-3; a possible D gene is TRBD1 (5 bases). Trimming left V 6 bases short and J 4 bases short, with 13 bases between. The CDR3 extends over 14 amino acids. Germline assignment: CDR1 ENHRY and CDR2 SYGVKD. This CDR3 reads CAIRPQGSGNTIYF. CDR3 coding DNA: TGTGCCATCAGGCCGCAGGGAAGCGGAAACACCATATATTTT.

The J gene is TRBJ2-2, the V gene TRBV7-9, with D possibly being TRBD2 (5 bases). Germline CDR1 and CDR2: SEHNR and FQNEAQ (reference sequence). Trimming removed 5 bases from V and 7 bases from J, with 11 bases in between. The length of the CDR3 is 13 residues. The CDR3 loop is CASSPPEDGELFF. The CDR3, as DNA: TGTGCCAGCAGCCCGCCGGAGGACGGGGAGCTGTTTTTT.

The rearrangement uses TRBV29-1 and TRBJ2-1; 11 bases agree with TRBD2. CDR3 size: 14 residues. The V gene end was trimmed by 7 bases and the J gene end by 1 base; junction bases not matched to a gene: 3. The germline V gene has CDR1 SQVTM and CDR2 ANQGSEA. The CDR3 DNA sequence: TGCAGCGGCCGACTAGCGGGATCCTACAATGAGCAGTTCTTC. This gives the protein CSGRLAGSYNEQFF.

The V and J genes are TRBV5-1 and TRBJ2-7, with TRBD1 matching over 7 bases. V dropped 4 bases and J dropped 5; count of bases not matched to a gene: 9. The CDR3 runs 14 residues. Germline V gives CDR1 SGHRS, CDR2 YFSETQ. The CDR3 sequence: CASSLLTGINEQYF. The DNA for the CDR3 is TGCGCCAGCAGCCTTTTGACAGGGATCAACGAGCAGTACTTC.

The CDR3 DNA reads TGTGCCAGCAGCTTAGTGGAAGCGGGAGGGCCCCTTGGGGAGACCCAGTACTTC. Its protein product is CASSLVEAGGPLGETQYF. This chain joins TRBV7-8 and TRBJ2-5; 10 nucleotides align to TRBD2. The germline CDR1 and CDR2 sequences are SGHVS and FQNEAQ. V shed 1 base, J shed 5 bases, and the junction held 13 bases outside the gene matches. The CDR3 spans 18 residues.

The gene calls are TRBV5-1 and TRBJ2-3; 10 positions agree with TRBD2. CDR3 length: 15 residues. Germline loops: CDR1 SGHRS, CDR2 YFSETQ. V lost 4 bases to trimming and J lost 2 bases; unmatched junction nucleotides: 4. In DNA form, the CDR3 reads TGCGCCAGCAGCCGGCTAGCGGGGGCCACAGATACGCAGTATTTT. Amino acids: CASSRLAGATDTQYF.

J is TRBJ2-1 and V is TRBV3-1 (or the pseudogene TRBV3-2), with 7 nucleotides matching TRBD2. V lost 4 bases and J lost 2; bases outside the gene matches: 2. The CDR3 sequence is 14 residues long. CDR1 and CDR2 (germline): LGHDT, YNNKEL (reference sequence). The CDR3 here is CASSRAGAYNEQFF. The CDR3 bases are TGTGCCAGCAGCCGCGCGGGGGCCTACAATGAGCAGTTCTTC.

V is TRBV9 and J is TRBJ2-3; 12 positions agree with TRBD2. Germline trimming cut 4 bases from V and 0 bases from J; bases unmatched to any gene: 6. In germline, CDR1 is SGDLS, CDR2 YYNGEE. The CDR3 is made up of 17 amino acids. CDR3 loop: CASSLSTSGSSTDTQYF. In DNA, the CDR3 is TGTGCCAGCAGCTTATCGACTAGCGGGAGTAGCACAGATACGCAGTATTTT.

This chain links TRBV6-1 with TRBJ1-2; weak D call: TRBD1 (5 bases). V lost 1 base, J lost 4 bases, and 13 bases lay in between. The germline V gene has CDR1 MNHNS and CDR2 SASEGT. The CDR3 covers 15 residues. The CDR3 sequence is CASSEDAGSIYGYTF. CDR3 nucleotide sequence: TGTGCCAGCAGTGAAGATGCAGGGTCCATCTATGGCTACACCTTC.

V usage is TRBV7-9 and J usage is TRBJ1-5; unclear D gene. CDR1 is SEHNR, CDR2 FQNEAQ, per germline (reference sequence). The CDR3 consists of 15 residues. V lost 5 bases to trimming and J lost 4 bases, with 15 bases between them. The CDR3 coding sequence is TGTGCCAGCAGCCTCGCGGGTCGAGGTAATCAGCCCCAGCATTTT. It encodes CASSLAGRGNQPQHF.

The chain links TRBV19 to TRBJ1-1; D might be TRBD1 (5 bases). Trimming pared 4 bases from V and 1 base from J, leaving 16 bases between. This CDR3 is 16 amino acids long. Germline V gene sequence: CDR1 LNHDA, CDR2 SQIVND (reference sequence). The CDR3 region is CASSKPGAPTNTEAFF. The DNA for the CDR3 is TGTGCCAGTAGTAAACCTGGGGCACCTACGAACACTGAAGCTTTCTTT.

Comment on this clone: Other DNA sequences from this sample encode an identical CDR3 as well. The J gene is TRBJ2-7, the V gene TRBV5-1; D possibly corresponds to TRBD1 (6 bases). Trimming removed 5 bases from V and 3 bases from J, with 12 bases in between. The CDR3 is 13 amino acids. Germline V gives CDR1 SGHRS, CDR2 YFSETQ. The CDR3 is CASSLVGGYEQYF. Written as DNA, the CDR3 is TGCGCCAGCAGTTTAGTAGGGGGCTACGAGCAGTACTTC.

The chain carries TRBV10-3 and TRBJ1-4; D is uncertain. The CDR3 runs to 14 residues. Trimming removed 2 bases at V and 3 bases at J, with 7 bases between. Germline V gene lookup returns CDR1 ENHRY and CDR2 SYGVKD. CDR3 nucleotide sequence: TGTGCCATCAGTGAGACATCTTCTAATGAAAAACTGTTTTTT. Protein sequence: CAISETSSNEKLFF.

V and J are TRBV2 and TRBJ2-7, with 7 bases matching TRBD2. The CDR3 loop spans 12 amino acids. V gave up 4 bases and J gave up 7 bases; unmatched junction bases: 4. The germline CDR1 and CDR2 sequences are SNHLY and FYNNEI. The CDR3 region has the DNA TGTGCCAGCAGTGTGAGGACTAGGGAGCAGTACTTC. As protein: CASSVRTREQYF.

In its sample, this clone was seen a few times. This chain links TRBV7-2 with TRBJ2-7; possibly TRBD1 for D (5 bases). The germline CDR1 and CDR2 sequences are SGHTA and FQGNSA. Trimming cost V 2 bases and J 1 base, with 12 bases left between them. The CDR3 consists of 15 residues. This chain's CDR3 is CASSLQGGTSYEQYF. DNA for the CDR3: TGTGCCAGCAGCTTACAGGGCGGAACTTCCTACGAGCAGTACTTC. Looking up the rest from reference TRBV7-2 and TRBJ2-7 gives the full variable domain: GAGVSQSPSNKVTEKGKDVELRCDPISGHTALYWYRQSLGQGLEFLIYFQGNSAPDKSGLPSDRFSAERTGGSVSTLTIQRTQQEDSAVYLCASSLQGGTSYEQYFGPGTRLTVT.

CDR3 region: CASSQTKGGLEQFF. The CDR3 nucleotides read TGTGCCAGCAGCCAAACTAAAGGTGGGTTAGAGCAGTTCTTC. The rearrangement links TRBV3-1 (or the pseudogene TRBV3-2) to TRBJ2-1; D is unresolved. CDR1 LGHDT and CDR2 YNNKEL come from the germline V gene (reference sequence). The CDR3 covers 14 residues. Trimming took off 2 bases at V and 10 bases at J, with 15 bases between the two ends.

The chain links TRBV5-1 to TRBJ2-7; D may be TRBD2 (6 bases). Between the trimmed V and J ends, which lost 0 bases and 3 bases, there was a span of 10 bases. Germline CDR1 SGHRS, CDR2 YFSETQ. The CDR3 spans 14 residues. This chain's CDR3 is CASSLAAGRYEQYF. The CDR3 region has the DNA TGCGCCAGCAGCTTGGCGGCGGGACGCTACGAGCAGTACTTC.

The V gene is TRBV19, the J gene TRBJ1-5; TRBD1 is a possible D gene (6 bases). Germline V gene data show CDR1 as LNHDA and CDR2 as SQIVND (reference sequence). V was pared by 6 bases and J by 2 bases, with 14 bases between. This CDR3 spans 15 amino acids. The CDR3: CASRSGAGGNQPQHF. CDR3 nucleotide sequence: TGTGCCAGTAGGTCAGGGGCTGGCGGCAATCAGCCCCAGCATTTT.

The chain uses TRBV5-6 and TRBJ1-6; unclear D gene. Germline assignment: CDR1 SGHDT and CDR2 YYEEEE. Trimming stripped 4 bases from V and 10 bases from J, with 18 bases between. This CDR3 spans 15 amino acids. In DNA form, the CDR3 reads TGTGCCAGCAGCAGGGAACGGAGGGCCACATCACCCCTCCACTTT. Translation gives CASSRERRATSPLHF.

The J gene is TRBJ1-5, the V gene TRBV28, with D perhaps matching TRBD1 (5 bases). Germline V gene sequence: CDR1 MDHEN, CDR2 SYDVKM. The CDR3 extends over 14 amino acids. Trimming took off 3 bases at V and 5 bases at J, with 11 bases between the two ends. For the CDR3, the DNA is TGTGCCAGCAGTTTTTTACAGGCTTATCAGCCCCAGCATTTT. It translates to CASSFLQAYQPQHF.

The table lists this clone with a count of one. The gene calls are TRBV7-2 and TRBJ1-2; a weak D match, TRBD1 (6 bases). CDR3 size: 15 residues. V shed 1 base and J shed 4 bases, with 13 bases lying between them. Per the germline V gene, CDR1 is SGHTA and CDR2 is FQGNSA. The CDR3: CASSLDVTGIYGYTF. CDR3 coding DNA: TGTGCCAGCAGCTTAGATGTAACAGGGATCTATGGCTACACCTTC.

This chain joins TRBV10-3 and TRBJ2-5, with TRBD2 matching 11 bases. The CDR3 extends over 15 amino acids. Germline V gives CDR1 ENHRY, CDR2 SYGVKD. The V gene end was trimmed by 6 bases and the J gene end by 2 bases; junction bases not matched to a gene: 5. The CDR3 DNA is TGTGCCATCAGCAGGGGACTAGCGGAGCAAGAGACCCAGTACTTC. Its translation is CAISRGLAEQETQYF.

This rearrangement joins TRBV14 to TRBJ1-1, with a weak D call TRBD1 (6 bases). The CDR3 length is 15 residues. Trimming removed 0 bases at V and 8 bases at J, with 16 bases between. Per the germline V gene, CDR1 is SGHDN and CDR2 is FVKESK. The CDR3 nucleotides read TGTGCCAGCAGCCAAGATGGGTTTGGGGGCAGGGAAGCTTTCTTT. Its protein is CASSQDGFGGREAFF.

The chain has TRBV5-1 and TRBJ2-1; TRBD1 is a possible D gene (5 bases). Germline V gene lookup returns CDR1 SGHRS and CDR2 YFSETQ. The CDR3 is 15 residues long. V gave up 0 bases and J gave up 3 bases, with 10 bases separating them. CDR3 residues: CASSLVGAVYNEQFF. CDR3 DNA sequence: TGCGCCAGCAGCTTGGTAGGGGCTGTCTACAATGAGCAGTTCTTC.

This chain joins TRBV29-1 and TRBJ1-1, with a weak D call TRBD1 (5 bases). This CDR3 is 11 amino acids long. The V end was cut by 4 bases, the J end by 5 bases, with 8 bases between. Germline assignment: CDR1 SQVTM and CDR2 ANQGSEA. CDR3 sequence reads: CSVAQGTEAFF. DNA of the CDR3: TGCAGCGTTGCTCAGGGTACTGAAGCTTTCTTT. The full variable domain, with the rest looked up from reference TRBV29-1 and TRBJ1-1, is SAVISQKPSRDICQRGTSLTIQCQVDSQVTMMFWYRQQPGQSLTLIATANQGSEATYESGFVIDKFPISRPNLTFSTLTVSNMSPEDSSIYLCSVAQGTEAFFGQGTRLTVV.

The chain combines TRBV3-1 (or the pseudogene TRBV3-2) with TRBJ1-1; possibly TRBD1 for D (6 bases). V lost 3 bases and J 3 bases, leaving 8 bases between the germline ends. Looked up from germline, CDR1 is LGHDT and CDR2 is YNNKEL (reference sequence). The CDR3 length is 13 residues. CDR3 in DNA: TGTGCCAGCAGCCAGGGGGCGCACACTGAAGCTTTCTTT. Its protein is CASSQGAHTEAFF.

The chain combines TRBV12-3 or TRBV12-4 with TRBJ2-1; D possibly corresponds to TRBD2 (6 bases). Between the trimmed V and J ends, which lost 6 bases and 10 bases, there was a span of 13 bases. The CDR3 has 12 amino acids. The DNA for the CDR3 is TGTGCCAGCAGCACGGACTACAGAGAGCAGTTCTTC. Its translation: CASSTDYREQFF.

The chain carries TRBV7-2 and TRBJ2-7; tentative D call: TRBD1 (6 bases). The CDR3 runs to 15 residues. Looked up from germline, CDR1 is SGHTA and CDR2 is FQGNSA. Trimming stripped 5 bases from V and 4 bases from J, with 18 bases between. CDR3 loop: CASSPQGRTDYEQYF. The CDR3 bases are TGTGCCAGCAGCCCTCAGGGAAGGACAGATTACGAGCAGTACTTC.